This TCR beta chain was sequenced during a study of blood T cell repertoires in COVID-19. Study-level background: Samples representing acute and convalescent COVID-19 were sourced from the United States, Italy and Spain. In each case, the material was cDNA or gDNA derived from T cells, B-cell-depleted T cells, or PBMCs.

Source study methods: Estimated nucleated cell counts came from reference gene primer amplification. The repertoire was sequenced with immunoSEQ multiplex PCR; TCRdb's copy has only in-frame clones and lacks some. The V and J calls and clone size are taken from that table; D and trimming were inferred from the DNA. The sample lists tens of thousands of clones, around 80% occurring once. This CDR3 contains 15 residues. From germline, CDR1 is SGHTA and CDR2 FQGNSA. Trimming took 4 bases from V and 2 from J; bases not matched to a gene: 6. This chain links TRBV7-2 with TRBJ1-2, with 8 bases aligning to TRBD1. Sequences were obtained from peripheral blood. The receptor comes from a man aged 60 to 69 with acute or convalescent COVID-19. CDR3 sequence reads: CASSSLGQGNYGYTF. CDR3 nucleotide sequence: TGTGCCAGCAGCTCACTCGGACAGGGAAACTATGGCTACACCTTC.